A single TCR beta chain is shown here with its context. Its antigen is still unknown. This specimen comes from a study of CXCR3-negative and CXCR3-positive naive CD8 T cells (dated by TCRdb to about 2019). In the study overall: In total, roughly 140 million TRB reads were obtained, which works out to roughly 1.5 +/- 0.3 million reads per library. Data from around ten donors, pooled across two independent experiments, went into the diversity and physicochemical repertoire analyses. For the TRBV-TRBJ cluster analysis, the naive subsets came from roughly 5 donors, while the memory cells came from 3 donors. The paper as a whole reports these results and caveats: Repertoire diversity was comparably high in both naive subsets but much lower in memory CD8+ T cells. Within the same donor, TRBV-TRBJ usage looked similar between naive CXCR3-negative and CXCR3-positive cells, but memory cells had distinct patterns. Because surface CD5, which is linked to self-reactivity in mice, was comparable between the naive subsets, TCR interaction strength was also inferred from the physicochemical properties of TRB CDR3s. Compared with CXCR3-negative naive cells, CXCR3-positive naive cells had TRB CDR3s with higher hydrophobicity (lower Kidera factor 4), lower energy, and higher strength and volume indices. Freshly isolated PBMCs were used for most assays because CXCR3 expression went down partially after cryopreservation.

Counted from cysteine to phenylalanine, this CDR3 has 16 amino acids. DNA for this receptor is not on file. According to the germline V gene, CDR1 reads SGHRS and CDR2 reads YFSETQ. The run used a NextSeq 550. The Human TCR Profiling Kit (MiLaboratory) was used to make UMI-labeled 5' RACE TRB cDNA libraries. cDNA synthesis used the entire amount of extracted RNA, and PCR amplification then used the entire amount of cDNA produced. Libraries were prepared in parallel with an identical number of PCR cycles. The authors' pipeline ran thus. With a requirement of at least two reads per UMI, MIGEC and MiXCR extracted about 50,000 +/- 10,000 unique UMI-labeled TRB cDNA molecules per library. An average of 40,000 +/- 10,000 functional in-frame TRB CDR3 nucleotide clonotypes without stop codons was found per library. After downsampling to 5000 UMI-labeled TRB molecules per sample, diversity metrics such as normalized Shannon-Wiener and Chao1 were calculated in VDJtools. VDJtools computed clonotype-size-weighted physicochemical properties of the central five CDR3 residues: interaction energy, strength, volume and Kidera factor 4. Each entry corresponds to one CDR3 protein sequence from reads that TCRdb reprocessed, and DNA is not given. It is TCRdb's table, rather than the study itself, that gives the V and J calls and clone size. For this sample, the table gives about 120,000 distinct CDR3 sequences. The ten largest clones capture approximately 0.38% of the sample.

For each CD8+ T cell subset, flow sorting was done in triplicate, and roughly 320,000 cells per subset went directly into RLT lysis buffer. To exclude memory contaminants, naive CD8+ T cells were stringently defined as CD45RO-CCR7+CD27+CD95-. Peripheral blood mononuclear cells were isolated from buffy coats by standard density gradient centrifugation. A FACSAria III was used to flow-sort naive CXCR3-negative and CXCR3-positive CD8+ T cells. Total RNA was extracted from sorted cells with an RNeasy Mini Kit. The V gene is TRBV5-1 and the J gene is TRBJ2-7. Specimen: naive CXCR3+ CD8+ T cells from blood. The label giving this sample's cell subset or site can be read as: CD45RO-CCR7+CD27+CD95- naive CD8+ T cells expressing CXCR3 (TNR3+). This clonotype originated in a human donor in good health. Some clones in this sample may be carry-over from other donors' samples. The CDR3 protein is CASSLGLQLLSYEQYF.